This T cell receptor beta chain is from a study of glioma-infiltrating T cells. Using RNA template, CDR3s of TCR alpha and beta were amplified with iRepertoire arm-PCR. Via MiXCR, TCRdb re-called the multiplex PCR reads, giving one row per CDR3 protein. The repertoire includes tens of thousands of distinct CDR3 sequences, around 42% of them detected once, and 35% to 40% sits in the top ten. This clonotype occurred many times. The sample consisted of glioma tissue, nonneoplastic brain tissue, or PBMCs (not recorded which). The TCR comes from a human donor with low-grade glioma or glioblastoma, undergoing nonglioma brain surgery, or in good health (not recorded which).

The CDR3 loop reads CASSIDFQETQYF. CDR3 sequence (DNA): TGTGCCAGTAGTATAGACTTCCAAGAGACCCAGTACTTC. The chain is built from TRBV19 and TRBJ2-5; D is unresolved. Per the germline V gene, CDR1 is LNHDA and CDR2 is SQIVND (reference sequence). The CDR3 loop spans 13 amino acids. The V end lost 0 bases, the J end lost 1 base, and 3 bases lay between the germline ends.